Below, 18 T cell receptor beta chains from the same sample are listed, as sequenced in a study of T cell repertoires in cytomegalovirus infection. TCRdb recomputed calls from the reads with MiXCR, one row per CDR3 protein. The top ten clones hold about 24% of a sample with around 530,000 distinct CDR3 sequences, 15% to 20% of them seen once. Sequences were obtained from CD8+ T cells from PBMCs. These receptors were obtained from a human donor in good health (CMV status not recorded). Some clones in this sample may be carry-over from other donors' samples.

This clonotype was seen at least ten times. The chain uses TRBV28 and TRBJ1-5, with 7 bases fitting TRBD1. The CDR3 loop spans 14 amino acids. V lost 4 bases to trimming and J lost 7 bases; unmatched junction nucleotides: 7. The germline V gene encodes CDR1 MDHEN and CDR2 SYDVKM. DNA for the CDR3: TGTGCCAGCAGTTATACAGGGGTCGGGCAGCCCCAGCATTTT. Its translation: CASSYTGVGQPQHF.

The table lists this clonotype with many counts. CDR3 amino acids: CASSSPKASGGGETQYF. The CDR3 DNA reads TGTGCCAGCAGCAGCCCGAAGGCTAGCGGTGGGGGAGAGACCCAGTACTTC. This chain links TRBV7-3 with TRBJ2-5; 7 bases line up with TRBD2. Unmatched junction bases numbered 16, after V lost 5 bases and J lost 4 bases. This CDR3 region has 17 residues. CDR1 and CDR2 (germline): SGHTA, FQGTGA.

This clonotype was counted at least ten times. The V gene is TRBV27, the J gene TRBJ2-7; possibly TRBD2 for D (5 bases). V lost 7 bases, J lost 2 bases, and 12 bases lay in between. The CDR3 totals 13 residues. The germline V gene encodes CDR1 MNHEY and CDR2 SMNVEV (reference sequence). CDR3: CASTPPGTYEQYF. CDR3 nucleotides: TGTGCCAGCACCCCTCCGGGGACCTACGAGCAGTACTTC.

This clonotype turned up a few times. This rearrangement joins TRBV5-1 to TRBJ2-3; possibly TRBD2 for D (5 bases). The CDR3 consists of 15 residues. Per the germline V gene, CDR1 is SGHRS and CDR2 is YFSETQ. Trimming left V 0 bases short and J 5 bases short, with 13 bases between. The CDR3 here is CASSLVVAFGDTQYF. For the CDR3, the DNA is TGCGCCAGCAGCTTGGTGGTAGCGTTTGGAGATACGCAGTATTTT.

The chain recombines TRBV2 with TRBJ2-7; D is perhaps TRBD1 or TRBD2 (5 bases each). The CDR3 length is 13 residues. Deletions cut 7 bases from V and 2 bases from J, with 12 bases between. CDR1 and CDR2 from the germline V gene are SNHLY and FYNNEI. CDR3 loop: CASNWDGTYEQYF. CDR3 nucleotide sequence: TGTGCCAGCAATTGGGACGGGACCTACGAGCAGTACTTC.

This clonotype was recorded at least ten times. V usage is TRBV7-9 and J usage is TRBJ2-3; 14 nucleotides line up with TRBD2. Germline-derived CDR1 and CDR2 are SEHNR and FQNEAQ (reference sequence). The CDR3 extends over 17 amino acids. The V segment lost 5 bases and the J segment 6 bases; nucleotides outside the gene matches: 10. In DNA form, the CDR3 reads TGTGCCAGCAGCCCACGCGGACTAGCGGGGGGACGCGATACGCAGTATTTT. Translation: CASSPRGLAGGRDTQYF.

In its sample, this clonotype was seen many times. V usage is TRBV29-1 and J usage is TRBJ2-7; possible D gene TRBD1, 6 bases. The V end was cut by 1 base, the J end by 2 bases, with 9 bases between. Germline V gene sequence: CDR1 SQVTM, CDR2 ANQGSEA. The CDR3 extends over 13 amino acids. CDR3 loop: CSVEGDTAYEQYF. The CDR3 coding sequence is TGCAGCGTTGAAGGGGACACGGCCTACGAGCAGTACTTC.

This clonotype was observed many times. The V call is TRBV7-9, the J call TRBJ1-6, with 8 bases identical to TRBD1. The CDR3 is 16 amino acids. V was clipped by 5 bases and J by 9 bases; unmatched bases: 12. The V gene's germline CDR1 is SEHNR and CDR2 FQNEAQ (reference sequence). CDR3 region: CASSLRTGGEPSPLHF. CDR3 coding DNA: TGTGCCAGCAGCCTGCGAACAGGGGGTGAACCTTCACCCCTCCACTTT.

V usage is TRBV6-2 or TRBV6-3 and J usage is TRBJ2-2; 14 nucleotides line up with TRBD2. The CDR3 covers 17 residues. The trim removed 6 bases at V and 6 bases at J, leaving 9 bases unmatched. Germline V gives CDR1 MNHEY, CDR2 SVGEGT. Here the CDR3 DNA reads TGTGCCAGCAGCCAGCTCGAGACTAGCGGGAGGGCCGGGGAGCTGTTTTTT. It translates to CASSQLETSGRAGELFF.

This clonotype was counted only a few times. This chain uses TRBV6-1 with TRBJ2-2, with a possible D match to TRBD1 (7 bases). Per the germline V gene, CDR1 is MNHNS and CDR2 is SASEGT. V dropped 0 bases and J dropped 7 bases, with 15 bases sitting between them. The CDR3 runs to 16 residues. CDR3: CASSEAPTGEVGELFF. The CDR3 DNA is TGTGCCAGCAGTGAAGCTCCTACAGGGGAGGTCGGGGAGCTGTTTTTT.

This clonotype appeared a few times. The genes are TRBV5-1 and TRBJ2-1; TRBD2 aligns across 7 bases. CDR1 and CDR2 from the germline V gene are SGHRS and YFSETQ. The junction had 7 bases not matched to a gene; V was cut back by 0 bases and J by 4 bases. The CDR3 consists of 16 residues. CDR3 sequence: CASSLASSGAYNEQFF. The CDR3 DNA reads TGCGCCAGCAGCTTGGCCTCCAGCGGGGCTTACAATGAGCAGTTCTTC. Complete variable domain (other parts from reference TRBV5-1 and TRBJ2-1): KAGVTQTPRYLIKTRGQQVTLSCSPISGHRSVSWYQQTPGQGLQFLFEYFSETQRNKGNFPGRFSGRQFSNSRSEMNVSTLELGDSALYLCASSLASSGAYNEQFFGPGTRLTVL.

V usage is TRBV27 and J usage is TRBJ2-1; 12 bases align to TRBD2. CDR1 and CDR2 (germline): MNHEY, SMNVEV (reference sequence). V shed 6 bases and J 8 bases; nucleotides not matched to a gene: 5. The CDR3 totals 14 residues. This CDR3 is CASRGLAGRDEQFF. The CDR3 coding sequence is TGTGCCAGCAGAGGACTAGCGGGAAGAGATGAGCAGTTCTTC.

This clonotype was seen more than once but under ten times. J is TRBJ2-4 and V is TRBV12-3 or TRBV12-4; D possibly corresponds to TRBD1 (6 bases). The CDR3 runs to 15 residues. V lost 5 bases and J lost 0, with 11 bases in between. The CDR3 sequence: CASSPQGLAKNIQYF. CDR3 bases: TGTGCCAGCAGTCCCCAGGGGCTAGCCAAAAACATTCAGTACTTC.

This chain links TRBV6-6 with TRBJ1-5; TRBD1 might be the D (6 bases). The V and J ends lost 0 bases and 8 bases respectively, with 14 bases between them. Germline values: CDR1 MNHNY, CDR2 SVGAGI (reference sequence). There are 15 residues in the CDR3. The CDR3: CASSYSSPGAEPQHF. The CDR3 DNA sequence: TGTGCCAGCAGTTACTCGAGCCCGGGGGCAGAGCCCCAGCATTTT.

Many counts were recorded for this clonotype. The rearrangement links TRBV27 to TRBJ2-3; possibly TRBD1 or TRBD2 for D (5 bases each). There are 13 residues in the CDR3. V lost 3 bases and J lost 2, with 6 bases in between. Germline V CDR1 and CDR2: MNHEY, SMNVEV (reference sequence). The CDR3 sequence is CASSLGVTDTQYF. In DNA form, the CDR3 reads TGTGCCAGCAGTTTGGGGGTCACAGATACGCAGTATTTT.

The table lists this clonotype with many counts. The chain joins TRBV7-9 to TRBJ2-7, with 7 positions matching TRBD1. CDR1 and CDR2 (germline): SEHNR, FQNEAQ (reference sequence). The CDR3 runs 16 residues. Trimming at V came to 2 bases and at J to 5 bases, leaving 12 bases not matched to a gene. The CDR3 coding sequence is TGTGCCAGCAGCTTAACCCAAGTACAGGGGTTGGACGAGCAGTACTTC. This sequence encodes CASSLTQVQGLDEQYF.

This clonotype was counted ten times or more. The CDR3 DNA reads as TGTGCCAGCAGTTTACTTAACACCATATATTTT. Its protein product is CASSLLNTIYF. V usage is TRBV28 and J usage is TRBJ1-3, with no clear D. CDR1 and CDR2 (germline): MDHEN, SYDVKM. Trimming stripped 2 bases from V and 7 bases from J, with 3 bases between. The CDR3 is 11 residues long.

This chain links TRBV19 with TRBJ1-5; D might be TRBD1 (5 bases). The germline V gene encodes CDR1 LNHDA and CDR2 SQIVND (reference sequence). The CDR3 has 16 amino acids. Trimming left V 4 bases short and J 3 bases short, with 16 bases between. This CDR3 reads CASSSPRGHDNQPQHF. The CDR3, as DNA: TGTGCCAGTAGTAGTCCAAGAGGACATGACAATCAGCCCCAGCATTTT.